Sequencing of this TCR beta chain was carried out in a study of T cells in severe cutaneous drug reactions. Background on the study: RegiSCAR criteria gave all enrolled patients a probable or definite SJS/TEN or DRESS diagnosis.

Carbamazepine had induced Stevens-Johnson syndrome or toxic epidermal necrolysis in the sequenced donors. TCR subtype-specific primers in iRepertoire multiplex PCR prepared libraries for bulk and single-cell sequencing. Bulk TCR beta libraries came from multiplex PCR with V, D, J primers. Following a re-call of the multiplex PCR reads, TCRdb has one entry per CDR3 protein and lacks DNA. The table lists more than 2,500 distinct CDR3 sequences. The CDR3 runs 12 residues. Per germline, CDR1 SNHLY and CDR2 FYNNEI. The rearrangement links TRBV2 to TRBJ1-1. This clonotype was sampled from a human donor with toxic epidermal necrolysis, a severe cutaneous drug reaction. Specimen: cells from a skin blister. This CDR3 reads CASEEPNTEAFF.